This TCR beta chain was identified in a study of shared clonotypes between healthy human individuals. Data came from immunoSEQ multiplex PCR; TCRdb stores just in-frame clones and leaves some out. The sample records roughly 2.5 million clones, approximately 94% being singletons. There were no recent acute infections or vaccinations among the donors, who were healthy HIV-negative adults. The table lists this clone with a count of one. The antigen is not known. The germline CDR1 and CDR2 sequences are MDHEN and SYDVKM. Trimming left V 8 bases short and J 0 bases short, with 18 bases between. The CDR3 is 16 amino acids. Findings and limits, study-wide: Deeper or shallower sequencing was expected to change how clonotypes are shared among donors.

Material for sequencing was naive CD4+ T cells sorted from blood. Subset denoted: CD45RA+ positively selected. The rearrangement links TRBV28 to TRBJ2-3, with D perhaps matching TRBD1 or TRBD2 (6 bases each). The TCR sequence derives from a man between 18 and 35 years old in good health. The CDR3 is CASSFPGGASTDTQYF. Written as DNA, the CDR3 is TGTGCCAGCTCATTTCCCGGGGGCGCTAGCACAGATACGCAGTATTTT.